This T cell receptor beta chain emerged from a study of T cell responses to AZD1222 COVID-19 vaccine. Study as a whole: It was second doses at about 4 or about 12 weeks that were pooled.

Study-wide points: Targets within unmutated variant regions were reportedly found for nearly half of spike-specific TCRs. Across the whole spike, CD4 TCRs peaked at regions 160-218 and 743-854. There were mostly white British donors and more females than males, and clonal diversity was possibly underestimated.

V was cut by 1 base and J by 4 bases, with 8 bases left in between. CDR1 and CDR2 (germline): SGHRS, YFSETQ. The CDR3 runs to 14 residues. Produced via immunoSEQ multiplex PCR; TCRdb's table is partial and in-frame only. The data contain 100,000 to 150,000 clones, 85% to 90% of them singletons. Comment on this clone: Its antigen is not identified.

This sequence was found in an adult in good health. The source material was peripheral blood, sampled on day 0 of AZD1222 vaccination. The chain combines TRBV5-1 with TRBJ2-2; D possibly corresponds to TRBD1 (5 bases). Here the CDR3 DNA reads TGCGCCAGCAGCTTGCCAGGGTTCACCGGGGAGCTGTTTTTT. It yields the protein CASSLPGFTGELFF.